This TCR beta chain stems from a study of blood T cell repertoires in COVID-19. Study information: There were acute and convalescent COVID-19 samples, and they came from the United States, Italy and Spain. PBMCs, B-cell-depleted T cells, or T cells were the source of the cDNA or gDNA that made up the material.

In the authors' workflow: Amplifying reference gene primers gave estimates of nucleated cell counts. Sequencing used immunoSEQ multiplex PCR; TCRdb keeps in-frame clones, though not all of them. Clonal size and the V and J genes are those of that table, whereas D and trimming came from the DNA. Seen here are about 26,000 clones, over 85% observed once, and the top ten hold around 2.8%. J lost 7 bases, V lost 4 bases, and 7 bases had no gene match. Germline V gene data show CDR1 as MGHDK and CDR2 as SYGVNS. The CDR3 has 13 residues. The rearrangement uses TRBV25-1 and TRBJ2-7, with 7 bases lining up with TRBD2. Sequenced sample: peripheral blood. The source is a human donor in a cohort sampled during active COVID-19. CDR3 nucleotide sequence: TGTGCCAGCAGTGCCAGGACTAGTCAGGAGCAGTACTTC. Its translation: CASSARTSQEQYF.